Detailed here is one TCR beta chain. Its target is not known. Using a J-beta primer mix together with a sample-barcoded 5' primer, a second PCR was run for roughly 6 to 11 cycles. Every cDNA molecule carried a tag from a template-switch adaptor bearing 12 random nucleotides. Via MiXCR, TCRdb re-called the 5' RACE reads, giving one row per CDR3 protein. In the table there are around 1,800,000 distinct CDR3 sequences, around 40% of which are singletons. This entry belongs to a study of blood T cells in healthy people across ages. The wider study: Using template switching, researchers captured about one barcoded beta molecule for each two T cells.

Whole-study results and caveats: Observed TCR beta diversity showed a strong correlation with the percentage of naive T cells as measured by flow cytometry.

The CDR3 loop spans 16 amino acids. Germline V gene lookup returns CDR1 SGHTA and CDR2 FQGNSA. V dropped 4 bases and J dropped 8 bases, with 21 bases sitting between them. Sequences were obtained from blood. The chain joins TRBV7-2 to TRBJ2-1; D could derive from TRBD1 or TRBD2 (8 bases each). This TCR came from a human donor in good health. For the CDR3, the DNA is TGTGCCAGCAGCTCATCCGGGACTAGGGACAGGTATGAGCAGTTCTTC. Its protein product is CASSSSGTRDRYEQFF.